The 30 T cell receptor beta chains listed next were all sequenced from one sample in a study of blood T cell repertoires in COVID-19. The protocol was immunoSEQ multiplex PCR, while the TCRdb copy is restricted to in-frame clones and leaves out a portion. The sample consists of over 250,000 clones, more than 75% of them appearing once. Material: peripheral blood. The receptors here all came from a woman in her thirties or forties who had recovered from COVID-19.

The chain uses TRBV2 and TRBJ1-2, with D unclear. Looked up from germline, CDR1 is SNHLY and CDR2 is FYNNEI. The CDR3 contains 12 residues. V lost 2 bases and J lost 4, with 5 bases in between. CDR3: CASSETAYGYTF. In nucleotides, the CDR3 is TGTGCCAGCAGTGAAACAGCCTATGGCTACACCTTC.

The chain joins TRBV21-1 to TRBJ1-5; TRBD1, the table's D call, lacks a check against the DNA. TRBV21-1 is a pseudogene locus. The CDR3 has 18 amino acids. The CDR3 bases are TGTGCCAGCAGCAAAGTAAGCCGGACAGGGGGCGAGGGTCAGCCCCAGCATTTT. This sequence encodes CASSKVSRTGGEGQPQHF.

This clone has a single count. V is TRBV30 and J is TRBJ1-5; D is unresolved. Germline V gives CDR1 GTSNPN, CDR2 SVGIG (reference sequence). The CDR3 contains 13 residues. V shed 1 base and J shed 5 bases, with 9 bases lying between them. The CDR3 DNA follows: TGTGCCTGGAGTGCGGTACCCCATCAGCCCCAGCATTTT. As protein: CAWSAVPHQPQHF. Looking up the rest from reference TRBV30 and TRBJ1-5 gives the full variable domain: SQTIHQWPATLVQPVGSPLSLECTVEGTSNPNLYWYRQAAGRGLQLLFYSVGIGQISSEVPQNLSASRPQDRQFILSSKKLLLSDSGFYLCAWSAVPHQPQHFGDGTRLSIL.

The V gene is TRBV28, the J gene TRBJ2-3; 7 positions match TRBD2. The germline V gene encodes CDR1 MDHEN and CDR2 SYDVKM. V lost 6 bases and J lost 1; bases outside the gene matches: 4. The CDR3 spans 14 residues. In DNA form, the CDR3 reads TGTGCCAGCAGGGATGGGGGGGGCACAGATACGCAGTATTTT. Its protein product is CASRDGGGTDTQYF.

The rearrangement uses TRBV12-3 or TRBV12-4 and TRBJ1-2, with D perhaps TRBD1 (5 bases). Trimming removed 6 bases from V and 2 bases from J, with 10 bases in between. The CDR3 runs to 13 residues. CDR3 in amino acids: CASRAGRNYGYTF. Here the CDR3 DNA reads TGTGCCAGCAGAGCGGGACGGAACTATGGCTACACCTTC.

CDR3 sequence (DNA): TGTGCCAGCAGTCCCGATGACAGGGTTGACACCTTC. Translating it yields CASSPDDRVDTF. The chain joins TRBV12-3 or TRBV12-4 to TRBJ1-2; 7 bases fit TRBD1. V lost 5 bases and J lost 12; bases outside the gene matches: 9. This CDR3 region has 12 residues.

The chain has TRBV24-1 and TRBJ2-7; weak D call: TRBD1 (7 bases). The length of the CDR3 is 14 residues. The germline CDR1 and CDR2 sequences are KGHDR and SFDVKD. Trimming shortened V by 3 bases and J by 5 bases, and 13 bases separated the two germline ends. Here the CDR3 reads CATSDRRGVHEQYF. CDR3 bases: TGTGCCACCAGTGATCGCAGGGGGGTCCACGAGCAGTACTTC.

The gene calls are TRBV5-1 and TRBJ2-3; 7 bases are shared with TRBD2. Germline loops: CDR1 SGHRS, CDR2 YFSETQ. The trim removed 3 bases at V and 6 bases at J, leaving 7 bases unmatched. The CDR3 runs to 14 residues. CDR3 coding DNA: TGCGCCAGCAGCTCCACCCTCGGGGGGGATACGCAGTATTTT. Translation: CASSSTLGGDTQYF.

V is TRBV5-1 and J is TRBJ1-1; D gene unclear. Germline V gene sequence: CDR1 SGHRS, CDR2 YFSETQ. Trimming removed 4 bases at V and 11 bases at J, with 24 bases between. The CDR3 contains 15 residues. The DNA of the CDR3 is TGCGCCAGCAGCGTGGACGGCGCGAGGGCCCTTTGGGCTTTCTTT. Its protein is CASSVDGARALWAFF.

The V call is TRBV7-8, the J call TRBJ1-5; a possible D gene is TRBD1 (6 bases). The V end lost 7 bases, the J end lost 2 bases, and 12 bases lay between the germline ends. The CDR3 totals 14 residues. Per the germline V gene, CDR1 is SGHVS and CDR2 is FQNEAQ. The DNA for the CDR3 is TGTGCCAGCAACAAACAGGGAGGCAATCAGCCCCAGCATTTT. This gives the protein CASNKQGGNQPQHF.

The rearrangement links TRBV19 to TRBJ2-3; 9 bases align to TRBD2. Germline V gene sequence: CDR1 LNHDA, CDR2 SQIVND (reference sequence). V lost 3 bases and J lost 1; bases outside the gene matches: 2. The CDR3 runs 15 residues. As DNA, the CDR3 is TGTGCCAGTAGTATGTCTAGCGGGGGCACAGATACGCAGTATTTT. Its protein product is CASSMSSGGTDTQYF.

V is TRBV6-5 and J is TRBJ1-2; D gene uncertain. The V end lost 8 bases, the J end lost 6 bases, and 13 bases lay between the germline ends. This CDR3 region has 12 residues. From germline, CDR1 is MNHEY and CDR2 SVGAGI. CDR3 sequence: CASLWARDGYTF. The CDR3 nucleotides read TGTGCCAGCCTTTGGGCCCGAGATGGCTACACCTTC.

The chain is built from TRBV30 and TRBJ1-1; the match to TRBD1 covers 7 bases. There are 15 residues in the CDR3. From germline, CDR1 is GTSNPN and CDR2 SVGIG (reference sequence). V lost 4 bases to trimming and J lost 1 base; unmatched junction nucleotides: 9. CDR3 sequence: CAWTGTEIKNTEAFF. The CDR3 bases are TGTGCCTGGACGGGGACAGAGATAAAGAACACTGAAGCTTTCTTT.

CDR3 loop: CASSLEQGARETQYF. CDR3 nucleotides: TGTGCCAGCAGCTTAGAGCAGGGGGCGAGGGAGACCCAGTACTTC. The chain is built from TRBV11-3 and TRBJ2-5, with 8 positions matching TRBD1. Per germline, CDR1 SGHNT and CDR2 YENEEA. The CDR3 consists of 15 residues. With V trimmed by 0 bases and J by 5 bases, 5 bases remained unmatched.

The CDR3 bases are TGCAGCGTTGAGTCGACTAGCGGGAGGGTCAATGAGCAGTTCTTC. Translation gives CSVESTSGRVNEQFF. The gene calls are TRBV29-1 and TRBJ2-1, with TRBD2 matching 14 bases. The J segment lost 6 bases and the V segment lost 3 bases, leaving 4 bases of the junction unmatched. CDR3 length: 15 amino acids. Germline V lookup: CDR1 SQVTM, CDR2 ANQGSEA.

The chain combines TRBV7-9 with TRBJ2-7, with 9 bases lining up with TRBD2. V gave up 7 bases and J gave up 4 bases; unmatched junction bases: 11. Looked up from germline, CDR1 is SEHNR and CDR2 is FQNEAQ (reference sequence). This CDR3 has 15 residues. The CDR3 region has the DNA TGTGCCAGCACCACATGGGGGACTAGCATTTACGAGCAGTACTTC. Its protein is CASTTWGTSIYEQYF.

This chain uses TRBV5-4 with TRBJ2-1, with a possible D match to TRBD1 (5 bases). The CDR3 totals 15 residues. Trimming took off 0 bases at V and 5 bases at J, with 12 bases between the two ends. Germline CDR1 reads SGHNT; CDR2 reads YYREEE (reference sequence). The DNA of the CDR3 is TGTGCCAGCAGCTTGGTTGCAGGGCGGAACAATGAGCAGTTCTTC. Translating gives CASSLVAGRNNEQFF.

The chain couples TRBV7-8 to TRBJ2-1; tentative D call: TRBD2 (6 bases). The CDR3 has 14 residues. Germline values: CDR1 SGHVS, CDR2 FQNEAQ. V was pared by 5 bases and J by 5 bases, with 13 bases between. CDR3 sequence: CASSPPGLDNEQFF. Written as DNA, the CDR3 is TGTGCCAGCAGCCCACCGGGACTCGACAATGAGCAGTTCTTC.

The V and J genes are TRBV9 and TRBJ1-2, with D possibly matching TRBD1 (5 bases). Germline V gene sequence: CDR1 SGDLS, CDR2 YYNGEE. Trimming stripped 0 bases from V and 4 bases from J, with 13 bases between. CDR3 size: 15 residues. The CDR3, as DNA: TGTGCCAGCAGCGTAGCGGACACCTCCGCCTATGGCTACACCTTC. It specifies CASSVADTSAYGYTF. Looking up the rest from reference TRBV9 and TRBJ1-2 gives the full variable domain: DSGVTQTPKHLITATGQRVTLRCSPRSGDLSVYWYQQSLDQGLQFLIQYYNGEERAKGNILERFSAQQFPDLHSELNLSSLELGDSALYFCASSVADTSAYGYTFGSGTRLTVV.

This clone has a single count. The chain carries TRBV30 and TRBJ2-1; 7 bases are a match to TRBD2. This CDR3 region has 11 residues. CDR1 and CDR2 (germline): GTSNPN, SVGIG (reference sequence). J was trimmed by 10 bases and V by 0 bases; bases with no gene match: 0. CDR3 sequence reads: CAWSVAGEQFF. The CDR3 DNA sequence: TGTGCCTGGAGTGTAGCGGGAGAGCAGTTCTTC.

The rearrangement links TRBV6-5 to TRBJ1-1; possibly TRBD1 for D (6 bases). CDR1 is MNHEY and CDR2 is SVGAGI in the germline V gene. The CDR3 covers 14 residues. Deletions cut 6 bases from V and 4 bases from J, with 15 bases between. CDR3 residues: CASRPAGESTEAFF. DNA for the CDR3: TGTGCCAGCAGACCGGCAGGGGAAAGCACTGAAGCTTTCTTT.

This clone was counted a few times. The CDR3 nucleotides read TGTGCCAGCAGCTTAGTAGCGGGAGTTGCGCCTGAGCAGTTCTTC. This encodes CASSLVAGVAPEQFF. The chain uses TRBV7-9 and TRBJ2-1, with 9 bases aligning to TRBD2. This CDR3 is 15 amino acids long. J was trimmed by 9 bases and V by 1 base; bases with no gene match: 7. Germline V gene sequence: CDR1 SEHNR, CDR2 FQNEAQ (reference sequence). The full variable domain, completed using reference TRBV7-9 and TRBJ2-1, is DTGVSQNPRHKITKRGQNVTFRCDPISEHNRLYWYRQTLGQGPEFLTYFQNEAQLEKSRLLSDRFSAERPKGSFSTLEIQRTEQGDSAMYLCASSLVAGVAPEQFFGPGTRLTVL.

This chain connects TRBV5-4 to TRBJ1-1, with D perhaps TRBD1 (5 bases). The germline V and J ends were trimmed by 4 bases and 5 bases, with 15 bases remaining between them. The V gene's germline CDR1 is SGHNT and CDR2 YYREEE (reference sequence). The CDR3 length is 14 residues. This chain's CDR3 is CASSPGIAGTEAFF. CDR3 DNA sequence: TGTGCCAGCAGCCCAGGGATCGCTGGGACTGAAGCTTTCTTT.

The chain is built from TRBV24-1 and TRBJ2-2; 7 bases are a match to TRBD2. Germline trimming cut 4 bases from V and 8 bases from J; bases unmatched to any gene: 9. The CDR3 consists of 15 residues. The germline V gene encodes CDR1 KGHDR and CDR2 SFDVKD. The CDR3, as DNA: TGTGCCACCAGTGACTACGGACTAGGGGCTGGGGAGCTGTTTTTT. Amino acid sequence: CATSDYGLGAGELFF.

The chain has TRBV18 and TRBJ1-5; perhaps TRBD1 as D (5 bases). Per germline, CDR1 KGHSH and CDR2 LQKENI. V shed 3 bases and J shed 4 bases, with 13 bases lying between them. This CDR3 region has 15 residues. DNA for the CDR3: TGTGCCAGCTCACCCACCGTTGGGGGGAATCAGCCCCAGCATTTT. This gives the protein CASSPTVGGNQPQHF.

J is TRBJ1-4 and V is TRBV7-9; TRBD1 aligns across 7 bases. Trimming at V came to 1 base and at J to 5 bases, leaving 4 bases not matched to a gene. Per germline, CDR1 SEHNR and CDR2 FQNEAQ (reference sequence). This CDR3 is built from 15 residues. The CDR3 DNA is TGTGCCAGCAGCTTAGGACAGGGCGAGAATGAAAAACTGTTTTTT. Translation gives CASSLGQGENEKLFF.

The chain has TRBV28 and TRBJ1-4, with D perhaps TRBD1 (5 bases). The CDR3 totals 16 residues. The germline V and J ends were trimmed by 3 bases and 7 bases, with 18 bases remaining between them. CDR1 and CDR2 from the germline V gene are MDHEN and SYDVKM. This CDR3 reads CASSLVHGGWGEKLFF. The CDR3 DNA reads TGTGCCAGCAGTTTGGTTCATGGGGGGTGGGGTGAAAAACTGTTTTTT.

The gene calls are TRBV7-8 and TRBJ2-2; 9 nucleotides match TRBD2. The trim removed 6 bases at V and 0 bases at J, leaving 20 bases unmatched. CDR3 size: 21 residues. The V gene's germline CDR1 is SGHVS and CDR2 FQNEAQ. CDR3 DNA sequence: TGTGCCAGCAGTCATGAGCGGGAGGTAATAAGGAAGGGCGCGAACACCGGGGAGCTGTTTTTT. This sequence encodes CASSHEREVIRKGANTGELFF.

V and J are TRBV7-3 and TRBJ2-3; weak D call: TRBD2 (6 bases). Deletions cut 2 bases from V and 2 bases from J, with 11 bases between. In germline, CDR1 is SGHTA, CDR2 FQGTGA. The CDR3 is made up of 15 amino acids. The CDR3 sequence: CASSLVGSSTDTQYF. CDR3 bases: TGTGCCAGCAGCTTAGTCGGGAGTTCCACAGATACGCAGTATTTT.

The J gene is TRBJ1-5, the V gene TRBV29-1, with a possible D match to TRBD1 (5 bases). CDR1 and CDR2 from the germline V gene are SQVTM and ANQGSEA. This CDR3 comprises 13 residues. V was pared by 7 bases and J by 4 bases, with 14 bases between. The CDR3 sequence is CSARGGGNQPQHF. The CDR3 region has the DNA TGCAGCGCCCGCGGGGGGGGAAATCAGCCCCAGCATTTT.